This T cell receptor (beta chain) is drawn from a study of shared clonotypes between healthy human individuals. Points from the study as a whole: Against clonotypes common to all four donors, non-shared ones had lower generation probabilities.

Germline V lookup: CDR1 SNHLY, CDR2 FYNNEI. V shed 3 bases, J shed 3 bases, and the junction held 3 bases outside the gene matches. The CDR3 has 15 amino acids. Concerning this clone itself: Its matching antigen is unknown.

The authors distributed each subset's genomic DNA evenly over several immunoSEQ plates. Sequenced by immunoSEQ multiplex PCR; TCRdb stores in-frame clones only, minus some. The sample lists about 1 million clones, around 76% occurring once. The chain is built from TRBV2 and TRBJ2-7, with 12 bases aligning to TRBD2. The sequenced sample was memory CD4+ T cells sorted from blood. Subset of the sample: CD45RA-negative fraction. The TCR was taken from a man younger than 35 in good health. CDR3 loop: CASSDVTSGSYEQYF. The CDR3 region has the DNA TGTGCCAGCAGTGACGTGACTAGCGGGAGCTACGAGCAGTACTTC.